The following is a TCR beta chain sequence with its context. J lost 7 bases, V lost 8 bases, and 5 bases had no gene match. This CDR3 region has 11 residues. Germline V gene data show CDR1 as SNHLY and CDR2 as FYNNEI. In the original processing: Using reference gene primer amplification, nucleated cell counts were estimated. Here immunoSEQ multiplex PCR was the method, and the copy in TCRdb shows in-frame clones only, minus some. That table furnishes V, J and clone size, whereas the DNA furnished D and trimming. The table includes about 75,000 clones, 88% detected once. The data originate from a study of blood T cell repertoires in COVID-19. Study in general: Acute and convalescent COVID-19 specimens originated in the United States, Italy and Spain.

V gene TRBV2 combines with J gene TRBJ2-7; 7 nucleotides agree with TRBD2. This sequence originates from a human donor in a cohort sampled during active COVID-19. What was sequenced was peripheral blood. CDR3 region: CASGRGREQYF. The CDR3 bases are TGTGCCAGCGGGAGGGGTCGGGAGCAGTACTTC.